This T cell receptor (beta chain) is from a study of T cell responses to AZD1222 COVID-19 vaccine. Sequencing was performed with immunoSEQ multiplex PCR; in TCRdb, only in-frame clones are kept and a portion is missing. The sample consists of some 130,000 clones, about nine tenths of them appearing once. The sample here was peripheral blood, taken on day 0 of MenACWY control vaccination. The sequence came from an adult in good health.

The CDR3 DNA sequence: TGTGCCAGCAGTTTATGGCAGGGACAGGGGTCGCGCGAGCAGTACTTC. Protein product: CASSLWQGQGSREQYF. The chain joins TRBV28 to TRBJ2-7; 10 nucleotides align to TRBD1. J was trimmed by 6 bases and V by 0 bases; bases with no gene match: 8. The germline gives CDR1 MDHEN, CDR2 SYDVKM. The CDR3 is 16 residues long.